The sequence of this TCR beta chain was determined in a study of blood T cell repertoires in COVID-19. Study context: The analysed material was cDNA or gDNA that came from T cells, B-cell-depleted T cells, or PBMCs.

In the authors' workflow: From reference gene primer amplification, estimates of nucleated cell counts were derived. Method: immunoSEQ multiplex PCR; TCRdb's copy keeps in-frame clones and lacks some. That table furnishes V, J and clone size, whereas the DNA furnished D and trimming. The sample shows 90,000 or so clones, 80% to 90% of them seen only once. The germline gives CDR1 MNHEY, CDR2 SVGAGI. The CDR3 contains 15 residues. With 6 bases removed from V and 11 bases from J, the gap between germline ends came to 25 bases. Sequenced sample: peripheral blood. The V call is TRBV6-5, the J call TRBJ2-5, with a possible D match to TRBD2 (6 bases). The origin of this receptor is a man older than 75 with acute or convalescent COVID-19. Here the CDR3 reads CASRRDSPTSGTQYF. The CDR3 bases are TGTGCCAGCAGGAGGGATAGCCCCACGTCGGGGACTCAGTACTTC.